The TCR beta chain described here comes from a study of T cell responses to AZD1222 COVID-19 vaccine listed by TCRdb under 2021. Concerning the study at large: AZD1222 recipients with second doses at about 4 weeks or about 12 weeks were pooled, because spike-specific TCR depth and breadth did not differ between schedules. TCR sequencing covered roughly 230 trial participants: some 210 given two doses of AZD1222 and about 26 given two doses of MenACWY control vaccine. Enrollment into the trials was organized by age into subgroups of 18-55, 56-69 and 70-plus years, and those subgroups contained about 160, 30 and 59 TCR-sequenced participants, respectively. Overall study results and their limits: A significant rise in spike-specific TCR breadth and depth was observed after two AZD1222 doses relative to day 0 and relative to MenACWY recipients. Vaccine-associated CD4 TCRs spanned the whole spike protein, with dominant responses in regions 160-218 and 743-854. Participants were mostly white British, with more females than males. The authors suggested clonal diversity may have been underestimated. In the small 56-69-year group, the increase in depth fell short of significance, most likely because of low power. Nearly half of unique spike-specific TCRs reportedly recognized epitopes outside regions mutated in the B.1.351 and B.1.1.7 variants. No day 14 peak-response samples were available, so repertoires were characterized only after the peak T cell response. Conclusions about previously exposed vaccinees were limited because only five to seven AZD1222 recipients were SARS-CoV-2 seropositive at baseline.

CDR1 and CDR2 were assigned from the germline V gene (reference sequence) as LGHDT and YNNKEL. V is cut by 2 bases and J by 0 bases, and the space between the germline ends is 8 bases. The CDR3 numbers 15 residues from cysteine through phenylalanine. Just the 45-base CDR3 DNA is kept, in frame starting at base 1. The CDR3 regions of human TCRbeta chains were subjected to immunosequencing. As for how the authors treated the data: Repertoire TCRs were matched against a reference library of SARS-CoV-2-specific TCRs generated with the MIRA antigen-specificity platform. Breadth meant the fraction of unique TCRs that were SARS-CoV-2-associated, whereas depth meant the fraction of total T cells that were SARS-CoV-2-associated. Using the MIRA data, each spike-specific TCR was mapped to the spike region that the TCR reacts to and placed in a CD4 or CD8 class. Log10-transformed breadth and depth values were compared by one-way ANOVA with Sidak's multiple comparisons tests. TCRdb re-hosts the immuneACCESS table, in-frame sequences only. Its copies lack some clones; in the studies checked, an unresolved V gene accounts for under half of them, and the cause for the rest is not known. The V and J calls and the clone size are those of that table, but D and trimming were determined from the DNA. This sample is represented by over 100,000 clones; under 90% of them were singletons. The ten largest clonotypes hold about a fifth of the sample.

Interpreted using the paper, the time point label stands for: baseline before first vaccination. Vaccinee samples came from UK trials COV001 and COV002, including a single-blind randomized controlled phase 2/3 trial of AZD1222 (ChAdOx1 nCoV-19) in healthy adults. For TCRbeta chain sequencing, PBMC samples from trial participants were taken at day 0 and at day 28 after the second dose. This clone was recorded a few times. Its binding antigen is unknown. There are no base qualities to consult, and no much larger clone falls within one base. The clonotype comes from an adult in good health. The V gene is TRBV3-1 (or the pseudogene TRBV3-2) and the J gene is TRBJ1-3; the D gene identity is not certain. This specimen was peripheral blood, taken on day 0 of AZD1222 vaccination. The CDR3 reads CASSQSGSSGNTIYF. The sequenced DNA: TGTGCCAGCAGCCAATCCGGGAGCTCTGGAAACACCATATATTTT.